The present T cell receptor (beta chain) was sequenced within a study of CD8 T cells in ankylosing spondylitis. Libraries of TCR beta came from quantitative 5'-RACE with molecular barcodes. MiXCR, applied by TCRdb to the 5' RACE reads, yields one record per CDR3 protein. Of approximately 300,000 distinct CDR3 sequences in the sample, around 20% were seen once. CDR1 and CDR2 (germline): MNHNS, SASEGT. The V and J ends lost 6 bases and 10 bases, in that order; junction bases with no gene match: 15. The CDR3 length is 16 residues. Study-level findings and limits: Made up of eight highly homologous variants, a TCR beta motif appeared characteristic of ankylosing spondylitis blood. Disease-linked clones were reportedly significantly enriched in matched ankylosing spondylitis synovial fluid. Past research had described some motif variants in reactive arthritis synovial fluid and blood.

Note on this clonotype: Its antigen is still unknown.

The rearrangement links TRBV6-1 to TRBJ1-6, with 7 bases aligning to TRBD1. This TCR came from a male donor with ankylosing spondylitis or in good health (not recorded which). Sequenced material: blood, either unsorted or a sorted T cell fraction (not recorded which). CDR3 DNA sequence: TGTGCCAGCAGGTCGACGACGACAGGGACATGGTCACCCCTCCACTTT. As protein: CASRSTTTGTWSPLHF.